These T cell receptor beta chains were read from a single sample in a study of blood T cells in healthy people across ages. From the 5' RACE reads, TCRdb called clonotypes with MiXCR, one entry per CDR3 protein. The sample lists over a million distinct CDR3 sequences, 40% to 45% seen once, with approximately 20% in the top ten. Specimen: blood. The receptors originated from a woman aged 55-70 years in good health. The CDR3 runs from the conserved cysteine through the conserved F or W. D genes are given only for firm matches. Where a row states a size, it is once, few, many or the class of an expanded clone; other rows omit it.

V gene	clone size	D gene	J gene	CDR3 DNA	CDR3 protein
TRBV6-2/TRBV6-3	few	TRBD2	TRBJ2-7	TGTGCCAGCAGAACCACTAGCGGGGGTACCTACGAGCAGTACTTC	CASRTTSGGTYEQYF
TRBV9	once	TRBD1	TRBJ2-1	TGTGCCAGCAGCGTACGGACAGGGTTCTACAATGAGCAGTTCTTC	CASSVRTGFYNEQFF
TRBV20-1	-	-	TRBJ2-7	TGCAGTGCTAGAGATCAGGGCAGGTCAACCTACGAGCAGTACTTC	CSARDQGRSTYEQYF
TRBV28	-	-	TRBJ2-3	TGTGCCAGCAGTTTAAAATTGCCTAGAGATACGCAGTATTTT	CASSLKLPRDTQYF
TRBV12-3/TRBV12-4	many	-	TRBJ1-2	TGTGCCAGCAGTTTGACGGGCTTAGGCTATGGCTACACCTTC	CASSLTGLGYGYTF
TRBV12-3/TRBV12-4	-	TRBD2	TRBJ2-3	TGTGCCAGCACAGAAACTAGCGTGGGCACAGATACGCAGTATTTT	CASTETSVGTDTQYF
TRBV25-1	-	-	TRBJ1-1	TGTGCCAGCAGTGCACAGGGATTTAACACTGAAGCTTTCTTT	CASSAQGFNTEAFF
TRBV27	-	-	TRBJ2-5	TGTGCCATTATGGACACTACTAAGCCCGAGACCCAGTACTTC	CAIMDTTKPETQYF
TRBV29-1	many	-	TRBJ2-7	TGCAGCGTATTTGCAGCGGGCTCCTACGAGCAGTACTTC	CSVFAAGSYEQYF
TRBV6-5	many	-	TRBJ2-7	TGTGCCAGCAGTTCGTTCTACGAGCAGTACTTC	CASSSFYEQYF
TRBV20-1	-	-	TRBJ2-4	TGCAGTGCTAGGTCGAATTTCGATGAGCAGTACTTC	CSARSNFDEQYF
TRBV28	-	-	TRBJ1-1	TGTGCCAGCAGTGCCCCAGGGCTCACTGAAGCTTTCTTT	CASSAPGLTEAFF